The source of this T cell receptor beta chain is a study of T cells after yellow fever vaccination. Study-level points and caveats: At under 97% for CD4 and 70% to 90% for CD8, most primary-vaccination clones showed up again after the booster.

By 5'RACE template switching, TCR cDNA was produced, with a universal primer site and UMIs added in the process. MiXCR, applied by TCRdb to the 5' RACE reads, yields one record per CDR3 protein. The data hold roughly 32,000 distinct CDR3 sequences, with 8% to 11% observed a single time. The sample holds many counts of this clonotype. This sample comprised PBMCs, either bulk or a sorted T-cell subset (CD4+, CD8+, memory, or dextramer-sorted; not recorded which), obtained around 15 days after the first yellow fever vaccination. The clonotype was recovered from a man between 18 and 35 years old who received the YFV17D yellow fever vaccine.

CDR3: CASSWGDSGVNEQFF. The CDR3 nucleotides read TGTGCCAGCAGCTGGGGTGATAGCGGGGTCAATGAGCAGTTCTTC. This chain connects TRBV7-2 to TRBJ2-1; 8 bases agree with TRBD2. J gave up 6 bases and V 4 bases, and 8 bases lay outside the gene matches. CDR3 length: 15 amino acids. Germline V gene sequence: CDR1 SGHTA, CDR2 FQGNSA.